These T cell receptor beta chains were read from a single sample in a study of identical twins. TCRdb re-analysed the 5' RACE reads in MiXCR, keeping a single row per CDR3 protein. This sample yields about 100,000 distinct CDR3 sequences, of which 5.9% are seen a single time; less than 15% belongs to the top ten. The sample taken for sequencing was memory T cells sorted from blood. All receptors derive from a woman in her fifties or sixties in good health. Each CDR3 is given with its conserved first and last residue. The D gene is left open where the match is weak. Some rows have no size entry. The others give once, few or many, or a class for an expanded clone.

TRBV24-1	TRBJ2-1	many	NA	TGTGCCACCGCAGACAGAACAACGTTTGATGAGCAGTTCTTC	CATADRTTFDEQFF
TRBV5-4	TRBJ2-2	many	NA	TGTGCCAGCAGCCCGGACCCGTCCGGGGAGCTGTTTTTT	CASSPDPSGELFF
TRBV4-1	TRBJ2-1	NA	TRBD2	TGCGCCAGCAGCCAAGTAGCGGGGCAAAGTGAGCAGTTCTTC	CASSQVAGQSEQFF
TRBV29-1	TRBJ2-1	many	NA	TGCAGCGTAAGAACCGGACTACACAGCTCCTACAATGAGCAGTTCTTC	CSVRTGLHSSYNEQFF
TRBV5-1	TRBJ2-1	many	NA	TGCGCCAGCAGCGGGGGAGGCTCCTACAATGAGCAGTTCTTC	CASSGGGSYNEQFF
TRBV12-3/TRBV12-4	TRBJ1-5	many	NA	TGTGCCAGCAGTCCAACTCAGGATAACAGGGTCCGGGATCAGCCCCAGCATTTT	CASSPTQDNRVRDQPQHF
TRBV13	TRBJ2-1	many	NA	TGTGCCAGCAGCTTATCCGGGACCGGGAATGAGCAGTTCTTC	CASSLSGTGNEQFF
TRBV29-1	TRBJ1-2	few	NA	TGCAGCGTTGAAGATCGAGTCCCTAACCACTACACCTTC	CSVEDRVPNHYTF
TRBV3-1	TRBJ2-4	many	NA	TGTGCCAGCAGCCCGATAGGTCTAGCCAAAAACATTCAGTACTTC	CASSPIGLAKNIQYF
TRBV29-1	TRBJ2-1	many	TRBD2	TGCAGCGTTCAGGAAGCGGGGCTTGGTGAGCAGTTCTTC	CSVQEAGLGEQFF
TRBV11-1	TRBJ2-1	few	TRBD2	TGTGCCAGCAGCCCCGGTGCGGGGGGGGTAAACAATGAGCAGTTCTTC	CASSPGAGGVNNEQFF
TRBV6-6	TRBJ1-1	many	TRBD1	TGTGCCAGCAGTACAGGGGAAGTTGAAGCTTTCTTT	CASSTGEVEAFF
TRBV30	TRBJ2-3	NA	NA	TGTGCCTGGAGCGGGAGCACAGATACGCAGTATTTT	CAWSGSTDTQYF
TRBV30	TRBJ2-1	NA	NA	TGTGCCTGGAGCGCCTTTTCCGGCCGCAATGAGCAGTTCTTC	CAWSAFSGRNEQFF
TRBV20-1	TRBJ2-5	NA	TRBD1	TGCGGTGCTAGCAGGGACAGTATAGCACAAGAGACCCAGTACTTC	CGASRDSIAQETQYF
TRBV20-1	TRBJ1-4	NA	TRBD1	TGCAGTGCTCCTTTTCTGGGACAGGGGATCCTAAAACTGTTTTTT	CSAPFLGQGILKLFF
TRBV29-1	TRBJ2-7	many	NA	TGCAGCGTTGGCGGGACCGCCTCAAGCTCCTACGAGCAGTACTTC	CSVGGTASSSYEQYF
TRBV7-9	TRBJ2-3	many	NA	TGTGCCAGCAGCCCCAAGGATACGCAGTATTTT	CASSPKDTQYF
TRBV5-6	TRBJ2-5	NA	TRBD2	TGTGCCAGCAGCAAGAGGACTAGCGGAACGCGGAGCGAGACCCAGTACTTC	CASSKRTSGTRSETQYF
TRBV10-3	TRBJ1-5	many	TRBD1	TGTGCCATCAGTGAGTCGAGACAGGGTAGGAGCAATCAGCCCCAGCATTTT	CAISESRQGRSNQPQHF
TRBV7-9	TRBJ2-7	many	TRBD2	TGTGCCAGCAGCTTAACCCTTAGCGGGAGGGACGAGCAGTACTTC	CASSLTLSGRDEQYF
TRBV12-3/TRBV12-4	TRBJ1-4	many	TRBD1	TGTGCCAGCAAGGTTGGGACAGCTAATGAAAAACTGTTTTTT	CASKVGTANEKLFF
TRBV4-1	TRBJ1-1	few	NA	TGCGCCAGCAGCCAACCTATGGATGGGGCTGAAGCTTTCTTT	CASSQPMDGAEAFF
TRBV7-9	TRBJ2-1	few	TRBD1	TGTGCCAGCAGCTTCGGGACAGGGGCCTACAATGAGCAGTTCTTC	CASSFGTGAYNEQFF
TRBV20-1	TRBJ2-1	few	NA	TGCAGTGCTAGGAGGGCCAGGAACAATGAGCAGTTCTTC	CSARRARNNEQFF
TRBV29-1	TRBJ2-1	many	NA	TGCAGCGTTGACGGACTTAGGGCTCAGAGTGAGCAGTTCTTC	CSVDGLRAQSEQFF
TRBV5-1	TRBJ1-1	few	NA	TGCGCCAGCAGGAGGGCGAGAGGCACTGAAGCTTTCTTT	CASRRARGTEAFF
TRBV2	TRBJ2-5	many	NA	TGTGCCAGCGCGGGAACCCGAGAGACCCAGTACTTC	CASAGTRETQYF
TRBV7-8	TRBJ2-4	NA	TRBD2	TGTGCCAGCAGCTTAACCGGGACTAGCGGGAGGAATGAGTACTTC	CASSLTGTSGRNEYF
TRBV4-1	TRBJ1-4	many	NA	TGCGCCAGCAGCCAAGCTGGACAGACTAATGAAAAACTGTTTTTT	CASSQAGQTNEKLFF
TRBV20-1	TRBJ2-7	medium-sized	NA	TGCAGTGCCCCACAGGAGGGCTACGAGCAGTACTTC	CSAPQEGYEQYF
TRBV20-1	TRBJ2-1	many	TRBD2	TGCAGTGCTAGAGAAAGCGGGAGGGCCATAAATGAGCAGTTCTTC	CSARESGRAINEQFF
TRBV4-1	TRBJ2-2	many	NA	TGCGCCAGCAGCCAAGATTGGCAGACCCAAGCCGGGGAGCTGTTTTTT	CASSQDWQTQAGELFF
TRBV7-2	TRBJ2-2	many	NA	TGTGCCAGCAGCTTAGTGGGGGCCTCGAACACCGGGGAGCTGTTTTTT	CASSLVGASNTGELFF
TRBV12-3/TRBV12-4	TRBJ1-5	many	TRBD1	TGTGCCAGCAGTCGACAGGGGGCTCGGCAGCCCCAGCATTTT	CASSRQGARQPQHF
TRBV6-6	TRBJ2-1	many	NA	TGTGCCAGCAGTTACGGCCAGGGAAGCGATGAGCAGTTCTTC	CASSYGQGSDEQFF
TRBV27	TRBJ1-1	many	TRBD1	TGTGCCAGCAGTTCAAACAGGGGGCGAACTGAAGCTTTCTTT	CASSSNRGRTEAFF
TRBV19	TRBJ2-2	many	TRBD1	TGTGCCAGTGTCCGAACAGGGGGCACCGGGGAGCTGTTTTTT	CASVRTGGTGELFF
TRBV7-9	TRBJ2-1	medium-sized	NA	TGTGCCAGCAGCCCCTCAAGGGGCTACAATGAGCAGTTCTTC	CASSPSRGYNEQFF
TRBV5-1	TRBJ2-1	many	NA	TGCGCCAGCAGCTTGGACGGCAGCTACTACAATGAGCAGTTCTTC	CASSLDGSYYNEQFF
TRBV20-1	TRBJ2-2	many	NA	TGCAGTGCTAGAGAAGAGGGCTGGAGCACCGGGGAGCTGTTTTTT	CSAREEGWSTGELFF
TRBV11-3	TRBJ2-3	NA	NA	TGTGCCAGCAGCTTAAGGGGTAGCACAGATACGCAGTATTTT	CASSLRGSTDTQYF
TRBV12-3/TRBV12-4	TRBJ1-4	many	NA	TGTGCCAGCAGTACAACCATAAAACTGTTTTTT	CASSTTIKLFF
TRBV5-1	TRBJ2-7	many	NA	TGCGCCACCAACAGGGATGGTACCTACGAGCAGTACTTC	CATNRDGTYEQYF
TRBV5-6	TRBJ1-5	NA	TRBD1	TGTGCCAGCAGCCCCTCCGGGACAGTATTCGAGCAGGGTCAGCCCCAGCATTTT	CASSPSGTVFEQGQPQHF
TRBV20-1	TRBJ2-1	NA	TRBD2	TGCAGTGCTAGTGCTAGCGGGATTCACAATGAGCAGTTCTTC	CSASASGIHNEQFF
TRBV30	TRBJ2-1	many	TRBD1	TGTGCCTGGAGTGTCAGGCAAGGGACAGTCCATGAGCAGTTCTTC	CAWSVRQGTVHEQFF
TRBV30	TRBJ2-1	NA	TRBD2	TGTGCCTGGAAGGCTAGCGGGAGGGCGATTGCGTTCTTC	CAWKASGRAIAFF
TRBV10-2	TRBJ2-7	NA	NA	TGCGCCAGCATGAGCAGAAACTACGAGCAGTACTTC	CASMSRNYEQYF
TRBV4-2	TRBJ2-3	NA	TRBD2	TGTGCCAGCAGCCCTAGCGGGAGGATGGAAGATACGCAGTATTTT	CASSPSGRMEDTQYF
TRBV12-3/TRBV12-4	TRBJ1-4	many	NA	TGTGCCAGCAGCGACGGGGGCATGGGTAATGAAAAACTGTTTTTT	CASSDGGMGNEKLFF
TRBV5-1	TRBJ2-1	many	NA	TGCGCCAGCAGCTTGGAAGGCGGGAGAGGGGGTGAGCAGTTCTTC	CASSLEGGRGGEQFF
TRBV20-1	TRBJ1-1	few	NA	TGCAGTGCTAGAGATCAGGGCGCCTCAGCTTTCTTT	CSARDQGASAFF
TRBV5-1	TRBJ2-7	many	TRBD2	TGCGCCAGCAGGCGGAGGACTAGCGAGGTCACCACCCCCACCTACGAGCAGTACTTC	CASRRRTSEVTTPTYEQYF
TRBV12-3/TRBV12-4	TRBJ1-4	many	NA	TGTGCCAGCAGTTTAGCTCAAGGACTTCTAACTAATGAAAAACTGTTTTTT	CASSLAQGLLTNEKLFF
TRBV20-1	TRBJ2-7	many	NA	TGCAGTGCTAGAGGGACGGGGGAGGAGCAGTACTTC	CSARGTGEEQYF
TRBV3-1	TRBJ1-6	few	NA	TGTGCCAGCACGGGTGGCTTGCTGGCTTCACCCCTCCACTTT	CASTGGLLASPLHF
TRBV20-1	TRBJ1-1	NA	NA	TGCAGTGCTAGGGCAGGGCTGGGAGCTTTCTTT	CSARAGLGAFF
TRBV20-1	TRBJ1-4	NA	NA	TGCAGTGCAGCTAACCATTGGGTTCAAAATGAAAAACTGTTTTTT	CSAANHWVQNEKLFF